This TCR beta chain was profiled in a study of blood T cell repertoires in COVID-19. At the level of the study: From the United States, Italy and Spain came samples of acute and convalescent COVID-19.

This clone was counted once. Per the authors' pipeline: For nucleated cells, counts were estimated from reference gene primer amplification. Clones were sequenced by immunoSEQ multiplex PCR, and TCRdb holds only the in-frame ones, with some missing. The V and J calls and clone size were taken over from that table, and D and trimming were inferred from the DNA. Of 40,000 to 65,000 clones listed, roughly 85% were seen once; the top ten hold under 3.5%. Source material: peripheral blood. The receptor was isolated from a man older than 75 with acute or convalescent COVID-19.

CDR3 residues: CASSLQPGRTTEAFF. In DNA, the CDR3 is TGTGCCAGCAGCTTGCAACCGGGGAGGACCACTGAAGCTTTCTTT. J is TRBJ1-1 and V is TRBV5-6, with D hard to call. This CDR3 is 15 amino acids long. V shed 1 base and J shed 4 bases, with 14 bases lying between them. Germline assignment: CDR1 SGHDT and CDR2 YYEEEE.